The 23 T cell receptor beta chains given below trace back to one sample, sequenced in a study of blood T cell repertoires in COVID-19. This table comes from immunoSEQ multiplex PCR, and its TCRdb copy is limited to in-frame clones, with some not included. Of fewer than 150,000 clones in the sample, about 74% were seen once. Sequencing was performed on peripheral blood. Receptor source: a man aged 65-85 years with acute or convalescent COVID-19.

This clone was seen once. The CDR3 nucleotides read TGTGCCAGCAGGGCAAGGCAGGGGGTCGGAACTGAAGCTTTCTTT. Its translation: CASRARQGVGTEAFF. The chain recombines TRBV2 with TRBJ1-1; 7 bases map to TRBD1. The CDR3 is made up of 15 amino acids. Germline lookup yields CDR1 SNHLY and CDR2 FYNNEI. V lost 6 bases to trimming and J lost 5 bases; unmatched junction nucleotides: 12.

The CDR3 bases are TGTGCCAGCAGCTTTTCAGGACAGGGGACCTACGAGCAGTACTTC. It is translated as CASSFSGQGTYEQYF. The chain recombines TRBV7-9 with TRBJ2-7, with 9 bases fitting TRBD1. V was clipped by 3 bases and J by 2 bases; unmatched bases: 5. There are 15 residues in the CDR3. Germline V gene sequence: CDR1 SEHNR, CDR2 FQNEAQ (reference sequence).

The chain joins TRBV6-6 to TRBJ1-4; D perhaps matches TRBD1 (5 bases). With 2 bases removed from V and 0 bases from J, the gap between germline ends came to 10 bases. The germline V gene has CDR1 MNHNY and CDR2 SVGAGI (reference sequence). The CDR3 loop spans 16 amino acids. In DNA, the CDR3 is TGTGCCAGCAGTTACACTCCGACAGCAACTAATGAAAAACTGTTTTTT. Translation gives CASSYTPTATNEKLFF.

V and J are TRBV3-1 (or the pseudogene TRBV3-2) and TRBJ2-1; 7 nucleotides match TRBD1. The CDR3 runs to 16 residues. From germline, CDR1 is LGHDT and CDR2 YNNKEL (reference sequence). After removal of 2 bases from V and 0 bases from J, the junction contained 4 bases not matched to a gene. CDR3 nucleotides: TGTGCCAGCAGCCAATGGGACAGCTACTCCTACAATGAGCAGTTCTTC. This codes for CASSQWDSYSYNEQFF.

The chain carries TRBV19 and TRBJ2-7, with 7 bases aligning to TRBD1. From germline, CDR1 is LNHDA and CDR2 SQIVND (reference sequence). The CDR3 loop spans 13 amino acids. The V and J ends lost 8 bases and 2 bases, in that order; junction bases with no gene match: 6. The CDR3 DNA reads TGTGCCAGTGGGACGGGACAGACCTACGAGCAGTACTTC. Its translation: CASGTGQTYEQYF.

This chain links TRBV6-5 with TRBJ1-3, with TRBD1 matching over 7 bases. The CDR3 is 16 residues long. V lost 2 bases, J lost 0 bases, and 4 bases stayed unmatched. Germline CDR1 is MNHEY and CDR2 is SVGAGI. The CDR3 spells CASSYAWDSSGNTIYF. DNA of the CDR3: TGTGCCAGCAGTTACGCCTGGGACAGCTCTGGAAACACCATATATTTT.

The chain uses TRBV7-8 and TRBJ2-7, with 8 bases matching TRBD2. The ends lost 1 base at V and 7 bases at J; junction bases unmatched: 9. Germline V gives CDR1 SGHVS, CDR2 FQNEAQ. The CDR3 is 15 residues long. The CDR3 DNA reads TGTGCCAGCAGCTTAGTTAGGACTAGCTACGAAGAGCAGTACTTC. It codes for CASSLVRTSYEEQYF.

The V and J genes are TRBV3-1 (or the pseudogene TRBV3-2) and TRBJ2-1; no clear D gene. Germline assignment: CDR1 LGHDT and CDR2 YNNKEL (reference sequence). V was trimmed by 1 base and J by 10 bases, leaving 11 bases between them. The CDR3 length is 13 residues. This CDR3 is CASSQAPSKEQFF. The CDR3 DNA sequence: TGTGCCAGCAGCCAAGCCCCCAGTAAGGAGCAGTTCTTC.

This clone was detected once. This chain links TRBV24-1 with TRBJ2-7, with D maybe TRBD1 (6 bases). The germline CDR1 and CDR2 sequences are KGHDR and SFDVKD. V was cut by 5 bases and J by 3 bases, with 7 bases left in between. This CDR3 contains 12 residues. The DNA for the CDR3 is TGTGCCACCAGTGGGGACAACTACGAGCAGTACTTC. It encodes CATSGDNYEQYF.

In DNA, the CDR3 is TGTGCCAGCAGCGACAGGGGTAGCTATGGCTACACCTTC. Its protein is CASSDRGSYGYTF. This chain uses TRBV14 with TRBJ1-2, with 8 bases identical to TRBD1. Trimming removed 5 bases from V and 4 bases from J; junction bases left unmatched: 3. The germline CDR1 and CDR2 sequences are SGHDN and FVKESK. The CDR3 is 13 residues long.

The rearrangement links TRBV28 to TRBJ2-7, with a possible D match to TRBD1 (6 bases). Germline lookup yields CDR1 MDHEN and CDR2 SYDVKM. The CDR3 sequence is 15 residues long. V was shortened by 1 base and J by 3 bases, with 13 bases between the two germline ends. The CDR3 bases are TGTGCCAGCAGTTTATCTCGGGACACCAGCTACGAGCAGTACTTC. Amino acids: CASSLSRDTSYEQYF.

The CDR3 protein is CATSRVGQVSSYNEQFF. CDR3 DNA sequence: TGTGCCACCAGCAGAGTGGGACAGGTCAGCTCCTACAATGAGCAGTTCTTC. V usage is TRBV15 and J usage is TRBJ2-1; TRBD1 matches 8 bases. CDR1 LNHNV and CDR2 YYDKDF come from the germline V gene (reference sequence). CDR3 length: 17 residues. V lost 1 base and J lost 0; bases outside the gene matches: 5.

Concerning this clone itself: Other DNA sequences in this sample translate to the same CDR3. The V call is TRBV9, the J call TRBJ2-7, with D unclear. CDR3 length equals 14 residues. Germline V lookup: CDR1 SGDLS, CDR2 YYNGEE. Trimming shortened V by 0 bases and J by 4 bases, and 11 bases separated the two germline ends. Here the CDR3 reads CASSVGQIPYEQYF. The CDR3 coding sequence is TGTGCCAGCAGCGTAGGGCAGATTCCTTACGAGCAGTACTTC.

J is TRBJ2-2 and V is TRBV11-2; TRBD2 agrees at 13 bases. Germline CDR1 SGHAT, CDR2 FQNNGV. V lost 7 bases and J lost 0; bases outside the gene matches: 5. CDR3 size: 17 residues. This CDR3 is CASTTGLAGANTGELFF. The CDR3 DNA follows: TGTGCCAGCACCACTGGACTAGCGGGAGCGAACACCGGGGAGCTGTTTTTT.

The CDR3 reads CASSISGGAGNEQFF. In DNA form, the CDR3 reads TGTGCCAGCAGCATAAGCGGGGGGGCGGGCAATGAGCAGTTCTTC. J is TRBJ2-1 and V is TRBV9; 10 bases agree with TRBD2. Per the germline V gene, CDR1 is SGDLS and CDR2 is YYNGEE. The CDR3 spans 15 residues. Trimming cost V 4 bases and J 6 bases; bases outside gene matches: 7.

The rearrangement joins TRBV24-1 to TRBJ2-5; 9 bases are a match to TRBD1. The ends lost 4 bases at V and 5 bases at J; junction bases unmatched: 7. The length of the CDR3 is 15 residues. CDR1 and CDR2 (germline): KGHDR, SFDVKD. For the CDR3, the DNA is TGTGCCACCAGTGACGCCGGGACAGGGAAGGAGACCCAGTACTTC. It is translated as CATSDAGTGKETQYF.

This clone has a single count. The chain carries TRBV20-1 and TRBJ2-1, with 9 bases that match TRBD2. This CDR3 is 14 amino acids long. From germline, CDR1 is DFQATT and CDR2 SNEGSKA (reference sequence). V trimming: 6 bases; J trimming: 7 bases; junction bases outside the gene matches: 10. CDR3 coding DNA: TGCAGTGCGAGTAGCGGGAGATTTGGTAATGAGCAGTTCTTC. It encodes CSASSGRFGNEQFF.

The chain carries TRBV27 and TRBJ1-1; TRBD1 matches 10 bases. Germline V gene data show CDR1 as MNHEY and CDR2 as SMNVEV (reference sequence). CDR3 length: 17 residues. V shed 5 bases and J 1 base; nucleotides not matched to a gene: 10. In DNA form, the CDR3 reads TGTGCCAGCAGTATAACCGGGACAGGGGTCCGGAACACTGAAGCTTTCTTT. As protein: CASSITGTGVRNTEAFF.

This clone was recorded a few times. V and J are TRBV21-1 and TRBJ2-7; the listed D gene, TRBD2, was not tested against the DNA. TRBV21-1 is annotated as a pseudogene. This CDR3 region has 18 residues. This CDR3 is CASSKPGLAGVCLYEQYF. DNA for the CDR3: TGTGCCAGCAGCAAACCAGGACTAGCGGGAGTTTGCCTCTACGAGCAGTACTTC.

This chain uses TRBV7-6 with TRBJ2-3; 10 nucleotides align to TRBD2. This CDR3 contains 18 residues. V was pared by 6 bases and J by 1 base, with 13 bases of the junction left unmatched. Germline CDR1 and CDR2: SGHVS and FNYEAQ. DNA for the CDR3: TGTGCCAGCAGTCCAATGCAAGCGGGAGGGTTAGGCACAGATACGCAGTATTTT. Translated: CASSPMQAGGLGTDTQYF.

The chain joins TRBV18 to TRBJ2-5; TRBD2 aligns across 7 bases. Germline V lookup: CDR1 KGHSH, CDR2 LQKENI. The CDR3 runs to 14 residues. Losses at the gene ends were 4 bases for V and 3 bases for J; bases not matched to a gene: 5. The CDR3 protein is CASSLSGVEETQYF. For the CDR3, the DNA is TGTGCCAGCTCACTCAGCGGGGTGGAAGAGACCCAGTACTTC.

V usage is TRBV7-9 and J usage is TRBJ1-3; maybe TRBD1 (6 bases). V lost 0 bases, J lost 2 bases, and 8 bases lay in between. Per germline, CDR1 SEHNR and CDR2 FQNEAQ (reference sequence). The length of the CDR3 is 15 residues. The CDR3 loop reads CASSLAWTAGNTIYF. The CDR3 DNA is TGTGCCAGCAGCTTAGCCTGGACAGCTGGAAACACCATATATTTT.

This clone was picked up a small number of times. The J gene is TRBJ2-2, the V gene TRBV6-4; D is undetermined. Trimming left V 3 bases short and J 0 bases short, with 8 bases between. CDR3 length equals 15 residues. Germline V gene sequence: CDR1 MRHNA, CDR2 SNTAGT. The chain's CDR3 is CASSEQASNTGELFF. The DNA of the CDR3 is TGTGCCAGCAGTGAGCAGGCATCGAACACCGGGGAGCTGTTTTTT.